The present T cell receptor beta chain was sequenced within a study of neurological immune-mediated disorders. The authors made cDNA by 5'RACE with 10-nucleotide random UMIs. One entry per CDR3 protein results from TCRdb running MiXCR on the 5' RACE reads. Here the sample spans about 66,000 distinct CDR3 sequences, under 5% being singletons. Findings and limits, study-wide: No sharing of CDR3 amino acid sequences was observed among expanded clones across subjects, suggesting private repertoires in all groups. Neither clinical nor MRI features were associated with the multiple sclerosis repertoire cluster.

This clonotype was seen ten or more times. The antigen remains undetermined. The length of the CDR3 is 14 residues. The V end lost 1 base, the J end lost 5 bases, and 12 bases lay between the germline ends. Germline assignment: CDR1 SGHKS and CDR2 YYEKEE (reference sequence). Unsorted libraries were generated from 2 million PBMCs held at -80 degrees C. Source material: PBMCs. This TCR derives from a man aged 25-40 years with multiple sclerosis. The chain combines TRBV5-5 with TRBJ1-2; TRBD1 might be the D (6 bases). For the CDR3, the DNA is TGTGCCAGCAGCTTGAGAGACAGGTCATATGGCTACACCTTC. Translating it yields CASSLRDRSYGYTF. Together with reference TRBV5-5 and TRBJ1-2, the CDR3 gives the full variable domain: DAGVTQSPTHLIKTRGQQVTLRCSPISGHKSVSWYQQVLGQGPQFIFQYYEKEERGRGNFPDRFSARQFPNYSSELNVNALLLGDSALYLCASSLRDRSYGYTFGSGTRLTVV.